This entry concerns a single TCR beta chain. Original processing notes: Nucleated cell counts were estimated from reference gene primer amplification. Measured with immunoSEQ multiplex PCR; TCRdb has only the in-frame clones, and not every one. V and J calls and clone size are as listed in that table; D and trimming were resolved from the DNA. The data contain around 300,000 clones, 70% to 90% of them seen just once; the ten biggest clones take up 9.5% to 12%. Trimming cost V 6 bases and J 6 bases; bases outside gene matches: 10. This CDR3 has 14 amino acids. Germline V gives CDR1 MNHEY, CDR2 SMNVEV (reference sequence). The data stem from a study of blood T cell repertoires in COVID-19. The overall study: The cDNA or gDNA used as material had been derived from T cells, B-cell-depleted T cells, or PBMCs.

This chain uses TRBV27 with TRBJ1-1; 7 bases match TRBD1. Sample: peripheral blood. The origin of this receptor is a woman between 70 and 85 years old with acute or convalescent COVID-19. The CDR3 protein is CASRQAGGPSEAFF. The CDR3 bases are TGTGCCAGCAGGCAGGCAGGGGGTCCCTCTGAAGCTTTCTTT.